Each of the 7 T cell receptor beta chains below was sequenced from the same sample in a study of monozygotic twins with cystic fibrosis. Only in-frame clones appear in the TCRdb table, and some are missing; sequencing was by immunoSEQ multiplex PCR. Of almost 20,000 clones listed, roughly nine tenths are singletons. The sequenced sample consisted of blood. These receptors all stem from a girl aged 2 to 10 with cystic fibrosis.

This sequence joins TRBV18 and TRBJ2-3, with 7 bases identical to TRBD1. CDR1 is KGHSH and CDR2 is LQKENI in the germline V gene. The V gene end was trimmed by 10 bases and the J gene end by 0 bases; junction bases not matched to a gene: 13. The CDR3 sequence is 16 residues long. This CDR3 reads CATSDRTGPSTDTQYF. CDR3 in DNA: TGTGCCACCTCCGATCGGACAGGTCCGAGCACAGATACGCAGTATTTT. Based on the CDR3 plus reference TRBV18 and TRBJ2-3, the full variable domain is NAGVMQNPRHLVRRRGQEARLRCSPMKGHSHVYWYRQLPEEGLKFMVYLQKENIIDESGMPKERFSAEFPKEGPSILRIQQVVRGDSAAYFCATSDRTGPSTDTQYFGPGTRLTVL.

This clone was found once. The rearrangement joins TRBV6-5 to TRBJ2-5; D is ambiguous. Germline values: CDR1 MNHEY, CDR2 SVGAGI. The V end lost 4 bases, the J end lost 2 bases, and 14 bases lay between the germline ends. This CDR3 has 15 residues. CDR3 in amino acids: CASSSIPGSQETQYF. The CDR3 DNA reads as TGTGCCAGCAGTTCGATCCCTGGGTCGCAAGAGACCCAGTACTTC.

V usage is TRBV28 and J usage is TRBJ1-1, with a weak D call TRBD1 (5 bases). The CDR3 runs to 13 residues. The V gene lost 4 bases and the J gene lost 5 bases, with 11 bases spanning the gap. The germline V gene encodes CDR1 MDHEN and CDR2 SYDVKM. Here the CDR3 reads CASSSVGLTEAFF. The CDR3 coding sequence is TGTGCCAGCAGTTCTGTGGGACTTACTGAAGCTTTCTTT.

The chain uses TRBV19 and TRBJ1-1, with D unresolved. Trimming took 5 bases from V and 0 from J, leaving 13 bases between them. This CDR3 is 15 amino acids long. Germline CDR1 is LNHDA and CDR2 is SQIVND (reference sequence). CDR3 protein: CASSGYLDLNTEAFF. Here the CDR3 DNA reads TGTGCCAGTAGTGGATACTTAGACCTGAACACTGAAGCTTTCTTT.

This clone was observed a single time. The rearrangement joins TRBV6-5 to TRBJ2-1, with D tentatively TRBD1 or TRBD2 (6 bases each). V lost 6 bases to trimming and J lost 9 bases, with 15 bases between them. The germline CDR1 and CDR2 sequences are MNHEY and SVGAGI. This CDR3 has 13 residues. The CDR3 sequence: CASSLGGAGEQFF. In nucleotides, the CDR3 is TGTGCCAGCAGCCTCGGGGGCGCTGGTGAGCAGTTCTTC.

This chain uses TRBV30 with TRBJ2-1; perhaps D is TRBD1 or TRBD2 (5 bases each). Per the germline V gene, CDR1 is GTSNPN and CDR2 is SVGIG (reference sequence). The V gene lost 1 base and the J gene lost 4 bases, with 14 bases spanning the gap. This CDR3 is built from 15 residues. CDR3 sequence: CAWSGPGRRYNEQFF. Written as DNA, the CDR3 is TGTGCCTGGAGTGGACCGGGGCGTCGGTACAATGAGCAGTTCTTC.

The chain has TRBV1 and TRBJ2-7; TRBD2, the table's D call, lacks a check against the DNA. TRBV1 is listed as a pseudogene. The CDR3 spans 19 residues. The CDR3 loop is CTSSQKCRNRTSFFYEQYF. The CDR3 coding sequence is TGCACCAGCAGCCAAAAATGTAGGAATAGGACTAGCTTTTTCTACGAGCAGTACTTC.